The entry that follows covers one TCR beta chain sequence. The antigen is not known. This entry comes from a study of graft-versus-host responses after intestinal transplantation. Study background: Anti-thymocyte globulin induction, then tacrolimus and steroids for 3 to 4 years, went to all recipients.

Study observations and caveats: With peak circulating GvH clone levels came an association with early post-transplant HvG declines. There were GvH clones found in recipient marrow, and some of them appeared first in ileum or blood. Allografts from individuals with graft-donor T cell macrochimerism displayed high graft-versus-host to host-versus-graft clonal ratios.

Generated by immunoSEQ multiplex PCR, the TCRdb table keeps only in-frame clones and is missing some. The table records fewer than 65,000 clones, about 90% of them present only once. Germline V CDR1 and CDR2: SGHTS, YDEGEE. CDR3 length: 15 residues. With 5 bases clipped from V and 7 bases from J, the junction kept 11 bases outside the gene matches. This clonotype was obtained from a human donor who was the organ donor for an intestinal transplant. The genes are TRBV5-8 and TRBJ2-2; 7 bases fit TRBD2. This sample comprised unstimulated CD4+ T cells sorted from spleen or lymph node cells, obtained before transplant. This CDR3 is CASREGRRGIGELFF. The CDR3 bases are TGTGCCAGCAGGGAGGGACGGCGGGGGATCGGGGAGCTGTTTTTT.